This T cell receptor (beta chain) was obtained from a study of response to subunit inactivated influenza vaccine. TCRdb recomputed calls from the RT-PCR reads with MiXCR, one row per CDR3 protein. The data show approximately 530,000 distinct CDR3 sequences, approximately 7.7% seen once. Germline loops: CDR1 MNHEY, CDR2 SMNVEV (reference sequence). After removal of 1 base from V and 5 bases from J, the junction contained 9 bases not matched to a gene. The CDR3 covers 16 residues. The sequenced sample was PBMCs from blood, obtained 23 to 25 months after vaccination. The clonotype originates from a man in his fifties or sixties who received an inactivated influenza vaccine. The V and J genes are TRBV27 and TRBJ1-1; 8 bases are shared with TRBD1. The CDR3: CASSLFATGGGTEAFF. The CDR3 DNA is TGTGCCAGCAGTTTATTTGCTACAGGGGGTGGGACTGAAGCTTTCTTT.